The count of the clone carrying this T cell receptor beta chain is one. The data derive from a study of T cell responses to AZD1222 COVID-19 vaccine. The CDR3 loop spans 13 amino acids. The germline CDR1 and CDR2 sequences are SGHNT and YYREEE (reference sequence). V lost 5 bases to trimming and J lost 0 bases, with 9 bases between them. TCRdb's copy holds only in-frame clones and misses some; the assay was immunoSEQ multiplex PCR. This sample yields 150,000 to 200,000 clones, of which 85% to 90% are seen a single time; 2.5% to 3% belongs to the top ten. This chain connects TRBV5-4 to TRBJ2-7; D is unclear. The starting material was peripheral blood, obtained on day 0 of MenACWY control vaccination. The clonotype was recovered from an adult in good health. The CDR3 reads CASSSGTSYEQYF. The CDR3 DNA sequence: TGTGCCAGCAGTTCCGGTACCTCCTACGAGCAGTACTTC.